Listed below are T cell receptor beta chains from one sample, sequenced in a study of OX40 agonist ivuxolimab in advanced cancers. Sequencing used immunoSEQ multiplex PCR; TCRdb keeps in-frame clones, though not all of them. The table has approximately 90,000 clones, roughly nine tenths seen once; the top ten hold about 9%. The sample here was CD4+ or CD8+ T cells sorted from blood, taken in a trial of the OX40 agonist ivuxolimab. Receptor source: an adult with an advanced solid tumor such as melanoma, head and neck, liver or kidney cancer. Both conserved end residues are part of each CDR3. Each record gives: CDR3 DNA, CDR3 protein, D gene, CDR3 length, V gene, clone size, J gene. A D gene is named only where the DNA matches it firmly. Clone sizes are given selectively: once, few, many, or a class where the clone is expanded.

TGTGCCAGCAGCTTAACACAGGGATACGAGCAGTACTTC CASSLTQGYEQYF NA 13 TRBV7-3 NA TRBJ2-7
TGTGCCAGCAGCTTTACAGTGAGAGAAGACATAGGGAACACTGAAGCTTTCTTT CASSFTVREDIGNTEAFF NA 18 TRBV11-2 NA TRBJ1-1
TGTGCCAGCAGTGAGGGTCGTGGGGGGAGAGATACGCAGTATTTT CASSEGRGGRDTQYF NA 15 TRBV2 NA TRBJ2-3
TGTGCCAGTTCTACGGGAAGAGGGACAGGGGTCTACATTCAGTACTTC CASSTGRGTGVYIQYF TRBD1 16 TRBV19 NA TRBJ2-4
TGTGCCAGCGGGCGGACAGGGTTCAATCAGCCCCAGCATTTT CASGRTGFNQPQHF TRBD1 14 TRBV27 NA TRBJ1-5
TGCGCCAGCAGCTTGGCGGGACAACCCTACGAGCAGTACTTC CASSLAGQPYEQYF NA 14 TRBV5-1 NA TRBJ2-7
TGTGCCAGCAGCCCCAGTGGCTTGAGCGCGCGAGAGACCCAGTACTTC CASSPSGLSARETQYF NA 16 TRBV11-2 NA TRBJ2-5
TGTGCCAGCAGCTTAGTGGGCGAGTACAATGAGCAGTTCTTC CASSLVGEYNEQFF NA 14 TRBV11-3 NA TRBJ2-1
TGCGCCAGCAGCCAACTGACAGGGTGGGAGACCCAGTACTTC CASSQLTGWETQYF TRBD1 14 TRBV4-1 many TRBJ2-5
TGTGCCAGCAGCTTAGTCGGGCTCGAGCAGTACTTC CASSLVGLEQYF NA 12 TRBV11-2 NA TRBJ2-7
TGTGCCAGCAGCAAGACAGGGCAGGTCCTCACAGATACGCAGTATTTT CASSKTGQVLTDTQYF TRBD1 16 TRBV7-8 once TRBJ2-3
TGTGCCAGCAGGGGACAGGATGGCTACACCTTC CASRGQDGYTF TRBD1 11 TRBV6-1 NA TRBJ1-2
TGTGCCAGCCAAGGCGGCGTAGGAACGATTACTGAAGCTTTCTTT CASQGGVGTITEAFF NA 15 TRBV18 NA TRBJ1-1
TGTGCCAGCAGTTTGTCGAACAGGGTCCATGGCTACACCTTC CASSLSNRVHGYTF NA 14 TRBV28 NA TRBJ1-2
TGTGCCAGCAGCTTAGTCCGGACGCCCCAAGAGACCCAGTACTTC CASSLVRTPQETQYF NA 15 TRBV7-8 once TRBJ2-5
TGTGCCAGCCCCCAGCGGACCGGGTGGGAGCAGTTCTTC CASPQRTGWEQFF NA 13 TRBV21-1 once TRBJ2-1
TGTGCCAGCACCGGGAGGGTCGCCGGGGAGCTGTTTTTT CASTGRVAGELFF TRBD2 13 TRBV9 NA TRBJ2-2
TGTGCCTGGAGTGGGGTGGGGGATGGGAACACTGAAGCTTTCTTT CAWSGVGDGNTEAFF NA 15 TRBV30 NA TRBJ1-1
TGTGCCAGCAGCTTAGATGGTGGATTCGAGACCCAGTACTTC CASSLDGGFETQYF NA 14 TRBV7-9 NA TRBJ2-5
TGTGCCAGCAGCTCCGGCGGGAGTGCCTACGAGCAGTACTTC CASSSGGSAYEQYF TRBD2 14 TRBV5-4 NA TRBJ2-7
TGTGCCAGTAGTATATTGATGACAGGGGCGTTCACAGATACGCAGTATTTT CASSILMTGAFTDTQYF TRBD1 17 TRBV19 NA TRBJ2-3
TGTGCCAGCAGCTTAGTGGTCAACCAAGAGACCCAGTACTTC CASSLVVNQETQYF NA 14 TRBV7-6 NA TRBJ2-5
TGTGCCAGTAGTCCGCCCGGGACCCCGAATTCACCCCTCCACTTT CASSPPGTPNSPLHF NA 15 TRBV19 NA TRBJ1-6
TGTGCCAGCAGCCTCAGGGGGTTCCCCGGGCCCGCTTTCTTT CASSLRGFPGPAFF TRBD1 14 TRBV9 NA TRBJ1-1
TGCGCCAGCAGCCAAGATTTAGGTAATGAAAAACTGTTTTTT CASSQDLGNEKLFF NA 14 TRBV4-1 NA TRBJ1-4
TGTGCCAGCAGTGACCCCGGACTAGCGGGAGAGACAAAAAACATTCAGTACTTC CASSDPGLAGETKNIQYF TRBD2 18 TRBV6-4 once TRBJ2-4
TGTGCCAGCAGTTTTTCCGGGGCAGGGCAGCCCCAGCATTTT CASSFSGAGQPQHF NA 14 TRBV27 NA TRBJ1-5
TGTGCCAGCAGTGAATCGCCGACAGGGCGCACAGATACGCAGTATTTT CASSESPTGRTDTQYF TRBD1 16 TRBV25-1 NA TRBJ2-3
TGTGCCAGCAGCCCCAAACGGACAGGGGATCACAAGGGCTATGGCTACACCTTC CASSPKRTGDHKGYGYTF TRBD1 18 TRBV11-2 NA TRBJ1-2